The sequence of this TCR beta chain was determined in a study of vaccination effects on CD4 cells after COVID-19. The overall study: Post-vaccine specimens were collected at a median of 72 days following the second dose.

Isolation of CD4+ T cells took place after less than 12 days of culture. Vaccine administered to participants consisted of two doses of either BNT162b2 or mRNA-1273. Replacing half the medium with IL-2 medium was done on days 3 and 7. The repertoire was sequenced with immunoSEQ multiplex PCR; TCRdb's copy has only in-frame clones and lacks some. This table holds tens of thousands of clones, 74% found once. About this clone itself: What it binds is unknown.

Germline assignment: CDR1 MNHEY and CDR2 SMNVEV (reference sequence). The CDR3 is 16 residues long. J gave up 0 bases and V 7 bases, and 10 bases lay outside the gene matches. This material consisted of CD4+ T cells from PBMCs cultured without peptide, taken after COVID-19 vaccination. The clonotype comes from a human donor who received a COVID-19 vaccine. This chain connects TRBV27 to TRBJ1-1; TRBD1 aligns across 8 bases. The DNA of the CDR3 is TGTGCCAGCATTCTTAGGACAGGGCTAATGAACACTGAAGCTTTCTTT. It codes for CASILRTGLMNTEAFF.